What follows describes a single T cell receptor (beta chain). Participants' reported clinical history set cohort assignment. Cohort 3 recovery required two negative PCRs, clearance, or symptom resolution. Original data processing: Reference gene primer amplification in the assay estimated nucleated cell counts. The assay was immunoSEQ multiplex PCR, and TCRdb's table has in-frame clones only and misses some. The D gene and trimming were derived from the DNA, and the V and J assignments and clone size from that table. The repertoire includes 200,000 to 250,000 clones, about 89% of them detected once, and under 5% sits in the top ten. This entry belongs to a study of blood T cell repertoires in COVID-19. This CDR3 spans 13 amino acids. The junction had 3 bases not matched to a gene; V was cut back by 5 bases and J by 6 bases. CDR1 and CDR2 (germline): KGHSH, LQKENI.

The chain is built from TRBV18 and TRBJ2-2; 7 bases align to TRBD1. This TCR was recovered from a woman under 40 who had recovered from COVID-19. Sequenced sample: PBMCs or T cells enriched from blood (not recorded which). The DNA of the CDR3 is TGTGCCAGCTCATCGACAGGGTCCGGGGAGCTGTTTTTT. This codes for CASSSTGSGELFF.